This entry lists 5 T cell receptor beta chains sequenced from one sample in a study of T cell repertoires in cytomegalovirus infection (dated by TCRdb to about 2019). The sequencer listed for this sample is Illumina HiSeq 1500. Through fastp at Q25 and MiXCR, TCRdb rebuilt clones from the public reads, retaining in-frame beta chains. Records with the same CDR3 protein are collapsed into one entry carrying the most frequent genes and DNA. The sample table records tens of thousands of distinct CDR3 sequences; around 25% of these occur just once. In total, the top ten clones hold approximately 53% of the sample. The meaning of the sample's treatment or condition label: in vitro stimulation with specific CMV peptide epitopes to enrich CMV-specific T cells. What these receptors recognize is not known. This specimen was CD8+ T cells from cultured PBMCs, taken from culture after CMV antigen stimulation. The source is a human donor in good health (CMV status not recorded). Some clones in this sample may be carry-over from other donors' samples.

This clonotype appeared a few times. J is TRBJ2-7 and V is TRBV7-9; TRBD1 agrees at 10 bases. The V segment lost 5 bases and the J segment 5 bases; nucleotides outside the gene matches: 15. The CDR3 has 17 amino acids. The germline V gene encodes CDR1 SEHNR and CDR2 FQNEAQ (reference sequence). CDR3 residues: CASSMGGQGRHLDEQYF. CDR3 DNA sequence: TGTGCCAGCAGCATGGGGGGACAGGGGAGACATTTGGACGAGCAGTACTTC.

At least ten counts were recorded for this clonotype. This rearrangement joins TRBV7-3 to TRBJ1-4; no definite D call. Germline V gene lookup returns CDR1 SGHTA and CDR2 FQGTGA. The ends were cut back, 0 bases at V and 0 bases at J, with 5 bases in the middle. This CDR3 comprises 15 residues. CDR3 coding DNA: TGTGCCAGCAGCTTAACACTAGCAACTAATGAAAAACTGTTTTTT. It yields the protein CASSLTLATNEKLFF. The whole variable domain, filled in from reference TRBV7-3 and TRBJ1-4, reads GAGVSQTPSNKVTEKGKYVELRCDPISGHTALYWYRQSLGQGPEFLIYFQGTGAADDSGLPNDRFFAVRPEGSVSTLKIQRTERGDSAVYLCASSLTLATNEKLFFGSGTQLSVL.

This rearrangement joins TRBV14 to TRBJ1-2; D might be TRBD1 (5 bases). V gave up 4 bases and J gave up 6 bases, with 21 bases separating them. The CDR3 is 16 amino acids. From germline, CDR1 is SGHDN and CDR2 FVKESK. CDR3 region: CASSPVTARAENGYTF. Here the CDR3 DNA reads TGTGCCAGCAGCCCGGTCACGGCCAGGGCGGAGAATGGCTACACCTTC.

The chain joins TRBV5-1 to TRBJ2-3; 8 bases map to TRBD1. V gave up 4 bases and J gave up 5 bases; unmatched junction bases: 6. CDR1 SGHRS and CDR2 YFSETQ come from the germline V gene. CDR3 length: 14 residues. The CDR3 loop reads CASSIGQGVDTQYF. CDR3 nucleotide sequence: TGCGCCAGCAGCATTGGACAGGGCGTAGATACGCAGTATTTT.

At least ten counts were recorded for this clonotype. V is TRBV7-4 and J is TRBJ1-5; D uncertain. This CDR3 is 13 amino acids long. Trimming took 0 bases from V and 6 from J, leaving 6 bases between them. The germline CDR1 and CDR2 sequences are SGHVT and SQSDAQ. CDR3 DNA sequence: TGTGCCAGCAGCTTAGCTAATCGTCAGCCCCAGCATTTT. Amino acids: CASSLANRQPQHF.